These T cell receptor beta chains were read from a single sample in a study of cytomegalovirus exposure and HLA in healthy donors. Generated by immunoSEQ multiplex PCR, the TCRdb table keeps only in-frame clones and is missing some. This sample carries about 160,000 clones, about 85% of them seen once, and the ten largest clones take more than 2%. The sample consisted of PBMCs. These receptors all come from a man in his late teens or twenties in good health and CMV-seropositive. The CDR3 runs from the conserved cysteine through the conserved F or W. The order of the fields is D gene, J gene, V gene, clone size, CDR3 protein, CDR3 DNA. D genes are given only for firm matches. Clone size is stated in some rows and not others, as once, few, many or a class when expanded.

d_call: TRBD2
j_call: TRBJ2-3
v_call: TRBV7-3
clone_size: NA
cdr3_aa: CASSTGGSTDTQYF
cdr3_nt: TGTGCCAGCAGCACCGGGGGGAGCACAGATACGCAGTATTTT

d_call: NA
j_call: TRBJ1-1
v_call: TRBV13
clone_size: NA
cdr3_aa: CASSPLGNTEAFF
cdr3_nt: TGTGCCAGCAGCCCACTTGGTAACACTGAAGCTTTCTTT

d_call: NA
j_call: TRBJ1-2
v_call: TRBV15
clone_size: NA
cdr3_aa: CATSEGGYGYTF
cdr3_nt: TGTGCCACCAGCGAGGGTGGCTATGGCTACACCTTC

d_call: NA
j_call: TRBJ1-1
v_call: TRBV7-9
clone_size: NA
cdr3_aa: CASHKNTVYTEAFF
cdr3_nt: TGTGCCAGCCACAAAAATACAGTTTACACTGAAGCTTTCTTT

d_call: TRBD1
j_call: TRBJ2-7
v_call: TRBV18
clone_size: NA
cdr3_aa: CASSSDRGASEQYF
cdr3_nt: TGTGCCAGCTCATCTGACAGGGGAGCATCTGAGCAGTACTTC

d_call: TRBD2
j_call: TRBJ2-1
v_call: TRBV9
clone_size: few
cdr3_aa: CASTRAGENFNEQFF
cdr3_nt: TGTGCCAGCACCAGAGCGGGGGAGAACTTCAATGAGCAGTTCTTC

d_call: TRBD2
j_call: TRBJ2-3
v_call: TRBV6-5
clone_size: NA
cdr3_aa: CASRLAGMGDTQYF
cdr3_nt: TGTGCCAGCAGGCTAGCGGGGATGGGAGATACGCAGTATTTT

d_call: NA
j_call: TRBJ1-1
v_call: TRBV7-9
clone_size: NA
cdr3_aa: CASSLGGVFTEAFF
cdr3_nt: TGTGCCAGCAGCTTAGGGGGGGTTTTTACTGAAGCTTTCTTT

d_call: NA
j_call: TRBJ1-2
v_call: TRBV18
clone_size: NA
cdr3_aa: CASSPPTAVNYGYTF
cdr3_nt: TGTGCCAGCTCACCACCGACAGCCGTAAACTATGGCTACACCTTC

d_call: NA
j_call: TRBJ2-5
v_call: TRBV7-2
clone_size: NA
cdr3_aa: CASSHGDSRGETQYF
cdr3_nt: TGTGCCAGCAGCCATGGGGACTCCCGGGGAGAGACCCAGTACTTC

d_call: TRBD1
j_call: TRBJ2-7
v_call: TRBV5-1
clone_size: NA
cdr3_aa: CASSDRVEQYF
cdr3_nt: TGCGCCAGCAGCGACAGGGTCGAGCAGTACTTC

d_call: TRBD1
j_call: TRBJ1-2
v_call: TRBV6-5
clone_size: NA
cdr3_aa: CASSEGRGWSGYTF
cdr3_nt: TGTGCCAGCAGTGAAGGCAGGGGGTGGAGTGGCTACACCTTC

d_call: NA
j_call: TRBJ2-1
v_call: TRBV10-3
clone_size: NA
cdr3_aa: CAIRGGQTNEQFF
cdr3_nt: TGTGCCATCAGGGGGGGACAGACCAATGAGCAGTTCTTC

d_call: NA
j_call: TRBJ2-7
v_call: TRBV19
clone_size: few
cdr3_aa: CASSIDSSTHYEQYF
cdr3_nt: TGTGCCAGTAGTATTGACAGCTCAACCCACTACGAGCAGTACTTC

d_call: NA
j_call: TRBJ1-6
v_call: TRBV30
clone_size: few
cdr3_aa: CAWKGDTNSPLHF
cdr3_nt: TGTGCCTGGAAGGGGGATACTAATTCACCCCTCCACTTT

d_call: NA
j_call: TRBJ1-2
v_call: TRBV6-5
clone_size: few
cdr3_aa: CASSYGGGPNYGYTF
cdr3_nt: TGTGCCAGCAGTTATGGGGGGGGGCCTAACTATGGCTACACCTTC

d_call: TRBD1
j_call: TRBJ1-2
v_call: TRBV29-1
clone_size: NA
cdr3_aa: CSVEILGTGTNYGYTF
cdr3_nt: TGCAGCGTTGAGATATTGGGGACAGGGACTAACTATGGCTACACCTTC

d_call: NA
j_call: TRBJ2-6
v_call: TRBV6-5
clone_size: NA
cdr3_aa: CASRRGEPGANVLTF
cdr3_nt: TGTGCCAGCAGACGCGGGGAGCCTGGGGCCAACGTCCTGACTTTC

d_call: TRBD2
j_call: TRBJ2-4
v_call: TRBV4-2
clone_size: NA
cdr3_aa: CASSPSRGGNLNIQYF
cdr3_nt: TGTGCCAGCAGCCCCAGCCGGGGGGGCAATCTTAACATTCAGTACTTC

d_call: TRBD2
j_call: TRBJ2-3
v_call: TRBV6-4
clone_size: NA
cdr3_aa: CASSDQAGGTDTQYF
cdr3_nt: TGTGCCAGCAGTGACCAGGCGGGGGGAACAGATACGCAGTATTTT

d_call: TRBD2
j_call: TRBJ2-1
v_call: TRBV4-1
clone_size: NA
cdr3_aa: CASSQAGGNEQFF
cdr3_nt: TGCGCCAGCAGCCAAGCGGGGGGCAATGAGCAGTTCTTC

d_call: NA
j_call: TRBJ2-3
v_call: TRBV5-1
clone_size: NA
cdr3_aa: CASSLPDRLPDTQYF
cdr3_nt: TGCGCCAGCAGCTTACCCGACAGGTTACCAGATACGCAGTATTTT

d_call: TRBD1
j_call: TRBJ2-6
v_call: TRBV2
clone_size: once
cdr3_aa: CASSPKTGGQGSGANVLTF
cdr3_nt: TGTGCCAGCAGCCCGAAGACCGGCGGACAGGGGTCTGGGGCCAACGTCCTGACTTTC